This T cell receptor beta chain was sequenced for a study of blood T cell repertoires in COVID-19. Study context: The United States, Italy and Spain were the sources of the acute and convalescent COVID-19 samples. PBMCs, B-cell-depleted T cells, or T cells provided the cDNA or gDNA that made up the material.

Source study methods: Quantification of nucleated cells was approximated via reference gene primer amplification. TCRdb's copy holds only in-frame clones and misses some; the assay was immunoSEQ multiplex PCR. V and J calls and clone size are copied from that table; D and trimming were computed from the DNA. The sample shows 140,000 to 150,000 clones, around 90% of them seen only once. Germline V gene data show CDR1 as LNHDA and CDR2 as SQIVND (reference sequence). The CDR3 is 16 amino acids. Trimming took 3 bases from V and 2 from J; bases not matched to a gene: 7. Sequencing was carried out using peripheral blood. This sequence was found in a man between 60 and 75 years old with active or convalescent COVID-19. The chain recombines TRBV19 with TRBJ2-3; 8 bases match TRBD2. The CDR3 DNA sequence: TGTGCCAGTAGTATGGGAACTAGCGGACCCACAGATACGCAGTATTTT. Its translation is CASSMGTSGPTDTQYF.